What follows describes a single T cell receptor beta chain. These data are taken from a study of blood T cell repertoires in COVID-19. Study-wide background: Collection of acute and convalescent COVID-19 samples took place in the United States, Italy and Spain. From T cells, B-cell-depleted T cells, or PBMCs came the material, which was cDNA or gDNA.

The CDR3 covers 14 residues. Germline-derived CDR1 and CDR2 are SQVTM and ANQGSEA. Trimming removed 3 bases from V and 5 bases from J; junction bases left unmatched: 8. Original methodology: Amplification from reference gene primers served as the basis for estimated nucleated cell counts. Clones were sequenced by immunoSEQ multiplex PCR, and TCRdb holds only the in-frame ones, with some missing. That table furnishes V, J and clone size, whereas the DNA furnished D and trimming. The table lists about 140,000 clones, more than 60% of them singletons. Sequenced: peripheral blood. The TCR comes from a man in his forties or fifties with acute or convalescent COVID-19. The chain is built from TRBV29-1 and TRBJ1-1, with TRBD1 identical over 8 bases. As DNA, the CDR3 is TGCAGCGTTGAGGTCCAGGGGGCGGTAACTGAAGCTTTCTTT. Its translation is CSVEVQGAVTEAFF.